This TCR beta chain was sequenced for a study of blood T cells in healthy people across ages. Regarding the study as a whole: It was held that the diversity estimates obtained from one million T cells were underestimates.

This CDR3 contains 14 residues. Germline CDR1 SGHRS, CDR2 YFSETQ. For the second PCR, which ran for 7 to 11 cycles, a sample-barcoded 5' primer and a J-beta primer mix were used. Each cDNA molecule was tagged by a template-switch adaptor with 12 random nucleotides. TCRdb independently ran MiXCR on the 5' RACE reads; one entry per CDR3 protein. The repertoire includes roughly 500,000 distinct CDR3 sequences, approximately 27% of them detected once, and about 18% sits in the top ten. This clonotype has a count of ten or more. The antigen is unknown. At one end, the junction sequence differs from germline, possibly due to a read error.

V gene TRBV5-1 combines with J gene TRBJ2-5; TRBD2 matches 11 bases. The specimen was blood. The receptor was derived from a woman in her seventies in good health. CDR3 region: CASSSGLAGETQYF. As DNA, the CDR3 is TGTGCCAGCAGCTCTGGACTAGCGGGAGAGACCCAGTACTTC.